The clone carrying this T cell receptor beta chain has at least ten counts. Its antigen is unknown. The data were obtained in a study of human T cells and chemical hapten exposure. Study-wide background: Minor pooled library volume differences mainly drove per-sample TCR yield variation. Study results and limitations: There was no change with DPC sensitization in TCRs above 1 in 1000 frequency.

Indicated time point: patch test 2, 6 weeks after DPC sensitization. Noted treatment: therapeutic diphenylcyclopropenone sensitization with weekly scalp DPC. TCRdb fed the RACE reads into MiXCR, producing one record per CDR3 protein. The data contain 70,000 to 95,000 distinct CDR3 sequences, 6% to 8.5% of them singletons. CDR3 length: 14 residues. Trimming took 4 bases from V and 7 from J, leaving 14 bases between them. Sequences were derived from whole blood, sampled in connection with sensitization to the hapten diphenylcyclopropenone (DPC). The chain uses TRBV12-3 or TRBV12-4 and TRBJ2-1; D unclear. This TCR came from a woman in her 30s with alopecia areata. Some clones in this sample may be carry-over from other donors' samples. CDR3 coding DNA: TGTGCCAGCAGTTCGAGAGACACTTTTAATGAGCAGTTCTTC. Its translation is CASSSRDTFNEQFF.